Listed here are 31 T cell receptor beta chains from one sample, sequenced in a study of T-cell memory formation after mild COVID-19. Each CDR3 protein is one row after TCRdb ran MiXCR on the 5' RACE reads. The repertoire holds roughly 300,000 distinct CDR3 sequences, with roughly 13% as singletons. Input material: PBMCs or a T cell subset sorted from them (not recorded which). These receptors were obtained from a man younger than 30 who had mild COVID-19 (a few samples of this study predate the infection). Cell type and time point are not known.

CDR3 sequence reads: CASSPGVQSSYEQYV. The CDR3 DNA reads TGTGCCAGCAGCCCAGGGGTTCAGAGCTCCTACGAGCAGTACGTC. The chain carries TRBV6-5 and TRBJ2-7, with D possibly being TRBD1 (6 bases). This CDR3 spans 15 amino acids. Per germline, CDR1 MNHEY and CDR2 SVGAGI. Trimming removed 6 bases at V and 0 bases at J, with 15 bases between.

This chain's CDR3 is CASSIGQGASTEAFF. The CDR3, as DNA: TGCGCCAGCAGCATTGGACAGGGGGCGTCCACTGAAGCTTTCTTT. The chain couples TRBV5-1 to TRBJ1-1; 11 bases align to TRBD1. With 4 bases clipped from V and 4 bases from J, the junction kept 6 bases outside the gene matches. CDR1 is SGHRS, CDR2 YFSETQ, per germline. The CDR3 sequence is 15 residues long.

The table lists this clonotype with a few counts. The genes are TRBV7-9 and TRBJ2-3; the D is unclear. This CDR3 is 15 amino acids long. CDR1 and CDR2 (germline): SEHNR, FQNEAQ (reference sequence). V gave up 3 bases and J gave up 2 bases, with 12 bases separating them. CDR3 sequence reads: CASSLSGANTDTQYF. The DNA of the CDR3 is TGTGCCAGCAGCTTGTCCGGTGCGAACACAGATACGCAGTATTTT.

The sample holds a few counts of this clonotype. The gene calls are TRBV6-2 or TRBV6-3 and TRBJ2-7, with 9 nucleotides matching TRBD2. The J segment lost 7 bases and the V segment lost 5 bases, leaving 6 bases of the junction unmatched. This CDR3 contains 13 residues. In germline, CDR1 is MNHEY, CDR2 SVGEGT. CDR3 loop: CASSPLAGLEQYV. The CDR3 DNA is TGTGCCAGCAGTCCTCTAGCGGGGTTGGAGCAGTACGTC.

This rearrangement joins TRBV4-1 to TRBJ2-7; D is undetermined. In germline, CDR1 is MGHRA, CDR2 YSYEKL. The ends were cut back, 4 bases at V and 2 bases at J, with 12 bases in the middle. The CDR3 spans 14 residues. The CDR3 reads CASSPLGLTYEQYF. The CDR3 bases are TGCGCCAGCAGCCCCTTAGGGCTTACCTACGAGCAGTACTTC.

V and J are TRBV29-1 and TRBJ2-7, with 9 bases that match TRBD1. The CDR3 is 12 residues long. The V gene's germline CDR1 is SQVTM and CDR2 ANQGSEA. The J segment lost 3 bases and the V segment lost 6 bases, leaving 3 bases of the junction unmatched. CDR3 coding DNA: TGCAGCGTCGTGACAGGGGGCTACGAGCAGTACTTC. This sequence encodes CSVVTGGYEQYF.

This clonotype has only a few counts. This rearrangement joins TRBV9 to TRBJ2-3; 9 bases fit TRBD2. CDR1 and CDR2 from the germline V gene are SGDLS and YYNGEE. This CDR3 is 16 amino acids long. The J segment lost 4 bases and the V segment lost 0 bases, leaving 6 bases of the junction unmatched. CDR3 sequence: CASSVDSGGGADTQYF. The CDR3 nucleotides read TGTGCCAGCAGCGTAGATAGCGGGGGAGGCGCAGATACGCAGTATTTT.

This clonotype was seen many times. The rearrangement uses TRBV4-3 and TRBJ2-3, with a possible D match to TRBD1 (5 bases). The germline V and J ends were trimmed by 0 bases and 5 bases, with 6 bases remaining between them. Germline V gene lookup returns CDR1 LGHNA and CDR2 YSLEER. The CDR3 covers 13 residues. CDR3 sequence (DNA): TGCGCCAGCAGCCAAGAAAGGGGAGATACGCAGTATTTT. This translates into CASSQERGDTQYF.

The chain recombines TRBV6-2 or TRBV6-3 with TRBJ1-2; 7 positions agree with TRBD1. With V trimmed by 6 bases and J by 2 bases, 6 bases remained unmatched. This CDR3 has 14 amino acids. CDR1 MNHEY and CDR2 SVGEGT come from the germline V gene. The DNA of the CDR3 is TGTGCCAGCAGGGGGACAGTTCGCAACTATGGCTACACCTTC. Translation: CASRGTVRNYGYTF.

This clonotype was picked up a small number of times. V and J are TRBV2 and TRBJ1-6; TRBD1 aligns across 7 bases. The length of the CDR3 is 13 residues. V shed 7 bases, J shed 10 bases, and the junction held 7 bases outside the gene matches. CDR1 is SNHLY, CDR2 FYNNEI, per germline. This CDR3 is CASTGQVGSPLHF. The CDR3 region has the DNA TGTGCCAGCACCGGACAGGTCGGCTCACCCCTCCACTTT.

In its sample, this clonotype was seen many times. The rearrangement joins TRBV4-3 to TRBJ2-3, with a tentative D call TRBD2 (5 bases). Germline V CDR1 and CDR2: LGHNA, YSLEER. Trimming left V 4 bases short and J 1 base short, with 9 bases between. The CDR3 consists of 14 residues. CDR3 in DNA: TGCGCCAGCAGCCCGGGTAGCGGCACAGATACGCAGTATTTT. This gives the protein CASSPGSGTDTQYF.

J is TRBJ2-1 and V is TRBV29-1; 13 bases match TRBD2. The CDR3 has 14 residues. Germline V gives CDR1 SQVTM, CDR2 ANQGSEA. The V and J ends lost 7 bases and 7 bases, in that order; junction bases with no gene match: 7. CDR3 residues: CSARGTSGANEQFF. CDR3 nucleotides: TGCAGCGCCCGGGGGACTAGCGGGGCGAATGAGCAGTTCTTC.

The J gene is TRBJ1-1, the V gene TRBV7-3; no definite D call. Germline assignment: CDR1 SGHTA and CDR2 FQGTGA. Trimming took off 7 bases at V and 1 base at J, with 13 bases between the two ends. CDR3 length: 14 amino acids. The CDR3 here is CASKLYSANTEAFF. The CDR3 region has the DNA TGTGCCAGCAAACTATATTCAGCGAACACTGAAGCTTTCTTT. The full variable domain, with the rest looked up from reference TRBV7-3 and TRBJ1-1, is GAGVSQTPSNKVTEKGKYVELRCDPISGHTALYWYRQSLGQGPEFLIYFQGTGAADDSGLPNDRFFAVRPEGSVSTLKIQRTERGDSAVYLCASKLYSANTEAFFGQGTRLTVV.

The chain is built from TRBV7-2 and TRBJ2-3; TRBD2 is a possible D gene (6 bases). This CDR3 comprises 14 residues. V lost 4 bases to trimming and J lost 4 bases, with 12 bases between them. Germline loops: CDR1 SGHTA, CDR2 FQGNSA. As DNA, the CDR3 is TGTGCCAGCAGCTCGGGGAGGTCGTCAGATACGCAGTATTTT. This sequence encodes CASSSGRSSDTQYF.

This clonotype was counted between two and nine times. The V gene is TRBV7-2, the J gene TRBJ2-2, with D possibly matching TRBD1 (6 bases). V was pared by 5 bases and J by 0 bases, with 13 bases between. Germline V gives CDR1 SGHTA, CDR2 FQGNSA. The CDR3 extends over 16 amino acids. In DNA form, the CDR3 reads TGTGCCAGCAGCCCGGGACATTTCGCGAACACCGGGGAGCTGTTTTTT. It specifies CASSPGHFANTGELFF.

The chain carries TRBV12-3 or TRBV12-4 and TRBJ1-2; 8 nucleotides agree with TRBD1. The V and J ends lost 5 bases and 7 bases, in that order; junction bases with no gene match: 6. The CDR3 spans 13 residues. CDR3: CASSPTGGLGYTF. The CDR3 DNA reads TGTGCCAGCAGTCCAACAGGGGGTCTTGGCTACACCTTC.

The CDR3, as DNA: TGCGCCAGCAGCTTGGGGTCGACCGGGCGCGCAGATACGCAGTATTTT. Amino acid sequence: CASSLGSTGRADTQYF. The chain combines TRBV5-1 with TRBJ2-3; the D is unclear. V was cut by 0 bases and J by 4 bases, with 15 bases left in between. Germline V gene data show CDR1 as SGHRS and CDR2 as YFSETQ. The CDR3 is 16 amino acids.

In this sample, this clonotype turned up many times. The chain combines TRBV20-1 with TRBJ2-3; tentatively, D is TRBD1 (5 bases). Germline CDR1 DFQATT, CDR2 SNEGSKA (reference sequence). Trimming removed 5 bases at V and 2 bases at J, with 17 bases between. This CDR3 region has 15 residues. CDR3 bases: TGCAGTGCTTGGTCCGAGGACACGAACACAGATACGCAGTATTTT. Translating it yields CSAWSEDTNTDTQYF.

The sample holds many counts of this clonotype. This chain links TRBV7-3 with TRBJ2-7; TRBD1 aligns across 7 bases. Germline V gives CDR1 SGHTA, CDR2 FQGTGA. V was pared by 6 bases and J by 4 bases, with 12 bases of the junction left unmatched. The CDR3 extends over 15 amino acids. The CDR3 here is CASREQGPGLYEQYV. In DNA, the CDR3 is TGTGCCAGCAGGGAACAGGGGCCCGGCTTGTACGAGCAGTACGTC.

Remarks on this clonotype: Germline and junction disagree at one end, which may indicate a read error. This chain uses TRBV3-1 with TRBJ2-4; 8 nucleotides align to TRBD2. Germline lookup yields CDR1 LGHDT and CDR2 YNNKEL (reference sequence). The CDR3 is 15 residues long. In nucleotides, the CDR3 is TGTTCCAGCAGCCAGACGGGGGGGGCGATGAACATTCAGTACTTC. It codes for CSSSQTGGAMNIQYF.

A few counts support this clonotype. The rearrangement links TRBV6-2 or TRBV6-3 to TRBJ1-2; 9 nucleotides match TRBD1. This CDR3 is built from 14 residues. The germline gives CDR1 MNHEY, CDR2 SVGEGT. The V gene end was trimmed by 6 bases and the J gene end by 8 bases; junction bases not matched to a gene: 10. Here the CDR3 DNA reads TGTGCCAGCAGCACGGACAGGGGCGTATACGGCTACACCTTC. Translation gives CASSTDRGVYGYTF.

The J gene is TRBJ2-7, the V gene TRBV5-6; D remains ambiguous. Germline loops: CDR1 SGHDT, CDR2 YYEEEE. V was shortened by 0 bases and J by 5 bases, with 9 bases between the two germline ends. This CDR3 has 13 amino acids. The CDR3 sequence is CASSLDGWNEQYV. In nucleotides, the CDR3 is TGTGCCAGCAGCTTGGACGGATGGAACGAGCAGTACGTC.

This clonotype was recorded a few times. The V and J genes are TRBV27 and TRBJ1-1; D might be TRBD1 (6 bases). Germline assignment: CDR1 MNHEY and CDR2 SMNVEV (reference sequence). This CDR3 is 15 amino acids long. V dropped 8 bases and J dropped 4 bases, with 20 bases sitting between them. CDR3 DNA: TGTGCCAGCGACCTATCGAGGGGGTTGGGCACTGAAGCTTTCTTT. Its translation: CASDLSRGLGTEAFF.

This chain joins TRBV9 and TRBJ1-2, with 9 bases identical to TRBD1. Germline-derived CDR1 and CDR2 are SGDLS and YYNGEE. V shed 6 bases, J shed 4 bases, and the junction held 13 bases outside the gene matches. The CDR3 has 16 amino acids. CDR3 nucleotides: TGTGCCAGCAACATGGGACAGGGCGCCCTAAGCTATGGCTACACCTTC. It translates to CASNMGQGALSYGYTF.

The chain links TRBV7-3 to TRBJ2-2, with 8 bases identical to TRBD2. The germline V gene encodes CDR1 SGHTA and CDR2 FQGTGA. This CDR3 contains 15 residues. V shed 2 bases, J shed 5 bases, and the junction held 4 bases outside the gene matches. CDR3 amino acids: CASSLYASGTGELFF. In nucleotides, the CDR3 is TGTGCCAGCAGCTTATATGCTAGCGGGACCGGGGAGCTGTTTTTT.

This sequence joins TRBV7-8 and TRBJ2-5; no reliable D call. V lost 5 bases and J lost 10, with 29 bases in between. The V gene's germline CDR1 is SGHVS and CDR2 FQNEAQ. This CDR3 spans 17 amino acids. CDR3 in DNA: TGTGCCAGCAGCCCAAGTCAAGTTGACGATCCTCCTTGGGGCCAGTACTTC. It translates to CASSPSQVDDPPWGQYF. The complete variable domain, with remaining parts taken from reference TRBV7-8 and TRBJ2-5, reads GAGVSQSPRYKVAKRGQDVALRCDPISGHVSLFWYQQALGQGPEFLTYFQNEAQLDKSGLPSDRFFAERPEGSVSTLKIQRTQQEDSAVYLCASSPSQVDDPPWGQYFGPGTRLLVL.

This clonotype appeared many times. V gene TRBV4-1 combines with J gene TRBJ2-3, with 9 nucleotides matching TRBD1. The CDR3 spans 16 residues. V trimming: 1 base; J trimming: 5 bases; junction bases outside the gene matches: 7. Germline-derived CDR1 and CDR2 are MGHRA and YSYEKL. CDR3 bases: TGCGCCAGCAGCCAAGGTTGGAGACAGGGGGGAGATACGCAGTATTTT. It specifies CASSQGWRQGGDTQYF.

This chain joins TRBV18 and TRBJ2-7, with 9 positions matching TRBD1. There are 17 residues in the CDR3. Germline trimming cut 6 bases from V and 3 bases from J; bases unmatched to any gene: 15. The germline gives CDR1 KGHSH, CDR2 LQKENI. The chain's CDR3 is CASSSGTGPFPLYEQYF. The CDR3 coding sequence is TGTGCCAGCTCCTCTGGGACAGGGCCTTTTCCACTCTACGAGCAGTACTTC. The full variable domain, completed using reference TRBV18 and TRBJ2-7, is NAGVMQNPRHLVRRRGQEARLRCSPMKGHSHVYWYRQLPEEGLKFMVYLQKENIIDESGMPKERFSAEFPKEGPSILRIQQVVRGDSAAYFCASSSGTGPFPLYEQYFGPGTRLTVT.

The rearrangement links TRBV7-9 to TRBJ1-2; no reliable D call. CDR1 is SEHNR, CDR2 FQNEAQ, per germline (reference sequence). The CDR3 covers 16 residues. V gave up 5 bases and J gave up 0 bases, with 16 bases separating them. This CDR3 is CASSGLIGSSNYGYTF. The CDR3 DNA is TGTGCCAGCAGCGGACTAATAGGGTCATCTAACTATGGCTACACCTTC.

The sample holds a few counts of this clonotype. The rearrangement uses TRBV20-1 and TRBJ2-3, with 8 positions matching TRBD2. J was trimmed by 0 bases and V by 0 bases; bases with no gene match: 5. The CDR3 covers 16 residues. Germline V gene data show CDR1 as DFQATT and CDR2 as SNEGSKA (reference sequence). CDR3 sequence reads: CSARDLSGDSTDTQYF. Written as DNA, the CDR3 is TGCAGTGCTAGAGACCTTAGCGGGGATAGCACAGATACGCAGTATTTT.

This clonotype was found a few times. This chain links TRBV5-1 with TRBJ1-3, with D possibly being TRBD1 (5 bases). Germline CDR1 SGHRS, CDR2 YFSETQ. The ends were cut back, 1 base at V and 0 bases at J, with 17 bases in the middle. The CDR3 consists of 18 residues. The CDR3 sequence is CASSLRSLRDSSGNTIYF. CDR3 nucleotide sequence: TGCGCCAGCAGCTTGCGCTCCCTCCGGGACTCCTCTGGAAACACCATATATTTT.